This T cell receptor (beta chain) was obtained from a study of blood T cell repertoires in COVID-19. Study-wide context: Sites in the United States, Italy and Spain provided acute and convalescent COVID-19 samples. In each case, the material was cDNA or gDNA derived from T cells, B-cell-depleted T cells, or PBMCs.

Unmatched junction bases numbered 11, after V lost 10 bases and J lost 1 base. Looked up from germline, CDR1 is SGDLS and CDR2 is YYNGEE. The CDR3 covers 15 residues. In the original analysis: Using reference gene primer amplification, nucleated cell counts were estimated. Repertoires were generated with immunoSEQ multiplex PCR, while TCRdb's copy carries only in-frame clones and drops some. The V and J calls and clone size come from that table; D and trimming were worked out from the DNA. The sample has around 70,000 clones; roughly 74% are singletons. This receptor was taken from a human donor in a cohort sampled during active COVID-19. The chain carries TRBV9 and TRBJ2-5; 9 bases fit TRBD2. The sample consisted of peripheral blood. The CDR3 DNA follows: TGTGCCTCCGCTAGGGCGGGAGGGCCCCAAGAGACCCAGTACTTC. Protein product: CASARAGGPQETQYF.